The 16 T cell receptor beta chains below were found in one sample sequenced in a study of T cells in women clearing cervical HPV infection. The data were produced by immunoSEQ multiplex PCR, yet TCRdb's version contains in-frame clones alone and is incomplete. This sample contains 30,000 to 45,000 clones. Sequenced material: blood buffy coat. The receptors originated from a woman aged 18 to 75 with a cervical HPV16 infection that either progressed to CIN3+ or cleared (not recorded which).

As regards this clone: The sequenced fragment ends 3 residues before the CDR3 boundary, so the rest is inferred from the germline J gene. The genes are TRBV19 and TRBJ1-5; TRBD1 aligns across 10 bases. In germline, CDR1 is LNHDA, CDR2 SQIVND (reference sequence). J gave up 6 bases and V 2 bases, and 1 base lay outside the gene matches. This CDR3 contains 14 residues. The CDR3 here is CASSIWTGGQPQHF. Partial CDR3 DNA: TGTGCCAGTAGTATATGGACAGGGGGTCAGCCC.

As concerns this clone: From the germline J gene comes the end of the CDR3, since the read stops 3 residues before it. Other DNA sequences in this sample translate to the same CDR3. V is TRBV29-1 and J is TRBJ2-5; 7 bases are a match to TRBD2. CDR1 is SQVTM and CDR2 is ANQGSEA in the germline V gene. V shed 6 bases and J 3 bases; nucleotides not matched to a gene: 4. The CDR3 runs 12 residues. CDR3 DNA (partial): TGCAGCGTGGCCAGCGGGGAAGAGACC. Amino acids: CSVASGEET. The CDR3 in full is CSVASGEETQYF.

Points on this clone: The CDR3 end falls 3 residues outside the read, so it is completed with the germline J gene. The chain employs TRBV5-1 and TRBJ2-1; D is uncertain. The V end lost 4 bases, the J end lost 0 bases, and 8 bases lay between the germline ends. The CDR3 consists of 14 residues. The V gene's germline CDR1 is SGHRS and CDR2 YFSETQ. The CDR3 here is CASSLQSSYNEQFF. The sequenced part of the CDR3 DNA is TGCGCCAGCAGCCTGCAGAGCTCCTACAATGAG. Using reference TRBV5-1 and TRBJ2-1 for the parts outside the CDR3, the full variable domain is KAGVTQTPRYLIKTRGQQVTLSCSPISGHRSVSWYQQTPGQGLQFLFEYFSETQRNKGNFPGRFSGRQFSNSRSEMNVSTLELGDSALYLCASSLQSSYNEQFFGPGTRLTVL.

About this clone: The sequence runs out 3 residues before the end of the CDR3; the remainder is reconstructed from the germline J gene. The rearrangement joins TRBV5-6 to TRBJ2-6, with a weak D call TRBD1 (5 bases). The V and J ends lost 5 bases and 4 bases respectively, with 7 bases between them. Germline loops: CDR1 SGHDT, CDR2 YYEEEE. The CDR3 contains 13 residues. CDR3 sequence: CASSRTGANVLTF. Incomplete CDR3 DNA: TGTGCCAGCAGTCGGACAGGGGCCAACGTC.

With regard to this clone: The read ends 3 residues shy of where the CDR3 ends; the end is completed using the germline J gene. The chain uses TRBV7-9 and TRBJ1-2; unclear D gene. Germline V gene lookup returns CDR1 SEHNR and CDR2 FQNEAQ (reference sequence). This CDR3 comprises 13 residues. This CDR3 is CASSLSMGNDYTF. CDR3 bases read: TGTGCCAGCAGCTTATCTATGGGCAATGAC.

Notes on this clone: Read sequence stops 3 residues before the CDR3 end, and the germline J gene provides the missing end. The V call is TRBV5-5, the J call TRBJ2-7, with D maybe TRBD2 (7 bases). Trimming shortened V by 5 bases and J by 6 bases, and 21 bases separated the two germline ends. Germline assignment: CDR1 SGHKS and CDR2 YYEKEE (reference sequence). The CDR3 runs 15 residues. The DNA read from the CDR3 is TGTGCCAGCAGTCGCCTCTCGGGGGGCCTCATCGAG. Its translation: CASSRLSGGLIE. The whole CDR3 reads CASSRLSGGLIEQYF.

The CDR3 loop reads CASKSEASARYNEQFF. The CDR3 DNA, read in part, is TGTGCCAGTAAGTCCGAGGCTAGCGCACGATACAATGAG. The chain recombines TRBV19 with TRBJ2-1; TRBD2 is a possible D gene (6 bases). Coverage ceases 3 residues before the CDR3 finishes, and the germline J gene fills in the end. CDR1 LNHDA and CDR2 SQIVND come from the germline V gene (reference sequence). This CDR3 has 16 amino acids. V was cut by 7 bases and J by 4 bases, with 20 bases left in between. Full variable domain (remainder filled in from reference TRBV19 and TRBJ2-1): DGGITQSPKYLFRKEGQNVTLSCEQNLNHDAMYWYRQDPGQGLRLIYYSQIVNDFQKGDIAEGYSVSREKKESFPLTVTSAQKNPTAFYLCASKSEASARYNEQFFGPGTRLTVL.

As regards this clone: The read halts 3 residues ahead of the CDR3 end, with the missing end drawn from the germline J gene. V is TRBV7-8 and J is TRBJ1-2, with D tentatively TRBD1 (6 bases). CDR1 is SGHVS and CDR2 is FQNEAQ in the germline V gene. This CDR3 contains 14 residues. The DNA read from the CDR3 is TGTGCCAGCAGCTCCGGGGAGGGACAATACGAC. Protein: CASSSGEGQYD. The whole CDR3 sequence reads CASSSGEGQYDYTF.

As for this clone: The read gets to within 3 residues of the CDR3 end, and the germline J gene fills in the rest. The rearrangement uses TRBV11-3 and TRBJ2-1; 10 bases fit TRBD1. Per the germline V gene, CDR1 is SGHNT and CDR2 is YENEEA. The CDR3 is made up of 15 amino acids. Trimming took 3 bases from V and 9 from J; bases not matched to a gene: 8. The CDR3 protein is CASSFSGTGVSEQFF. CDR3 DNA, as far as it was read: TGTGCCAGCAGCTTCTCCGGGACAGGGGTTAGTGAG. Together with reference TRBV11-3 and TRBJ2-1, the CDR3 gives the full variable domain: EAGVVQSPRYKIIEKKQPVAFWCNPISGHNTLYWYLQNLGQGPELLIRYENEEAVDDSQLPKDRFSAERLKGVDSTLKIQPAELGDSAVYLCASSFSGTGVSEQFFGPGTRLTVL.

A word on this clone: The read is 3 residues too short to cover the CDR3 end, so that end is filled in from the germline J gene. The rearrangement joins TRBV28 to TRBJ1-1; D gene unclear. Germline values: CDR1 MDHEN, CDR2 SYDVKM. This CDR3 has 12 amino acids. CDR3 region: CASSLRTAEAFF. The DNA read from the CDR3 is TGTGCCAGCAGTTTAAGAACAGCAGAA.

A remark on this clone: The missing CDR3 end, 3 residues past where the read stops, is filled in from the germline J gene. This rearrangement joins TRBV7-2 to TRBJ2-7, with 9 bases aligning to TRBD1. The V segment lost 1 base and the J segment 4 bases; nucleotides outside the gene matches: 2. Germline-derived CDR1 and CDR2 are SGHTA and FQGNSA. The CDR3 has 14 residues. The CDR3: CASSLDRGPYEQYF. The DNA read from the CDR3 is TGTGCCAGCAGCTTAGACAGGGGGCCGTACGAG.

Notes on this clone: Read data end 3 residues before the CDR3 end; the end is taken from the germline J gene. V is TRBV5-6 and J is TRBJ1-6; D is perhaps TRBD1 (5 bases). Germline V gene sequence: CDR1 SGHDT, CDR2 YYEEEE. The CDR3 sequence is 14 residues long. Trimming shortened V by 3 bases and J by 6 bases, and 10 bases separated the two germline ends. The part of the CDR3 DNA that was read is TGTGCCAGCAGCTGGAGGGGTCTTAATTCACCC. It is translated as CASSWRGLNSP. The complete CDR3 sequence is CASSWRGLNSPLHF.

CDR3 bases read: TGTGCCAGCAGCTCCCAACCGGGACAGCACACCGGGGAG. Amino acids: CASSSQPGQHTGE. The whole CDR3 sequence reads CASSSQPGQHTGELFF. J is TRBJ2-2 and V is TRBV7-3, with 7 positions matching TRBD1. The CDR3 extends 3 residues past the end of the read, so its final part is completed from the germline J gene. From germline, CDR1 is SGHTA and CDR2 FQGTGA. V gave up 4 bases and J gave up 3 bases; unmatched junction bases: 8. The CDR3 extends over 16 amino acids.

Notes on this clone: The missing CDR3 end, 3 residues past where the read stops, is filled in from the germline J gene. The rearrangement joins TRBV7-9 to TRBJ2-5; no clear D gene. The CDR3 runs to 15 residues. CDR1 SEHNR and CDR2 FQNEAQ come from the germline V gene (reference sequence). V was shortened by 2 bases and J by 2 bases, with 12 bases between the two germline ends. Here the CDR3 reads CASSLREPPQETQYF. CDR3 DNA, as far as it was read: TGTGCCAGCAGCTTACGAGAGCCCCCTCAAGAGACC.

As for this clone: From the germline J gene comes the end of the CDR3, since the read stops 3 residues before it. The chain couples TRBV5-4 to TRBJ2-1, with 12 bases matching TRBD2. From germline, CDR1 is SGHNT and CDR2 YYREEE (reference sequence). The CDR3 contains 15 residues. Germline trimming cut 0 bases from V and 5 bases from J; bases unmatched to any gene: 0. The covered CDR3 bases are TGTGCCAGCAGCTTGGGACTAGCGGGAGACAATGAG. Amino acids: CASSLGLAGDNE. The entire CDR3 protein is CASSLGLAGDNEQFF.

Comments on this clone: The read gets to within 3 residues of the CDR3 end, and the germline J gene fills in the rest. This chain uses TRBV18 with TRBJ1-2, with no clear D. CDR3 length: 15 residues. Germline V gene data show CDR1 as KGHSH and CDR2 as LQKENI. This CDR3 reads CASSPGLTESHDYTF. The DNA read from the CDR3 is TGTGCCAGCTCACCAGGTCTCACAGAGTCCCACGAC.